The next 17 T cell receptor beta chains were all read from a single sample in a study of blood T cell repertoires in COVID-19. Assay: immunoSEQ multiplex PCR; the TCRdb copy retains only in-frame clones and omits some. The repertoire holds 210,000 or so clones, with more than 80% as singletons. The specimen was peripheral blood. The receptors come from a man younger than 45 with COVID-19, enrolled during active disease.

The rearrangement joins TRBV18 to TRBJ1-5; 10 bases fit TRBD1. Germline V gene data show CDR1 as KGHSH and CDR2 as LQKENI. V lost 4 bases and J lost 6; bases outside the gene matches: 6. The CDR3 covers 15 residues. CDR3 nucleotide sequence: TGTGCCAGCTCACAAGGGGACAGGGGCGTTCAGCCCCAGCATTTT. Its translation is CASSQGDRGVQPQHF.

This sequence joins TRBV19 and TRBJ2-1, with 8 bases matching TRBD1. Germline CDR1 reads LNHDA; CDR2 reads SQIVND (reference sequence). CDR3 size: 18 residues. V was clipped by 3 bases and J by 2 bases; unmatched bases: 12. In DNA, the CDR3 is TGTGCCAGTAGTATGATGCCCCAGACAGGGGCCACCTACAATGAGCAGTTCTTC. Amino acids: CASSMMPQTGATYNEQFF. Full variable domain (missing parts from reference TRBV19 and TRBJ2-1): DGGITQSPKYLFRKEGQNVTLSCEQNLNHDAMYWYRQDPGQGLRLIYYSQIVNDFQKGDIAEGYSVSREKKESFPLTVTSAQKNPTAFYLCASSMMPQTGATYNEQFFGPGTRLTVL.

The chain joins TRBV19 to TRBJ2-1; 7 bases agree with TRBD2. The CDR3 spans 14 residues. V gave up 5 bases and J gave up 4 bases; unmatched junction bases: 5. CDR1 is LNHDA, CDR2 SQIVND, per germline (reference sequence). CDR3 nucleotides: TGTGCCAGTAGTGAATCTAGCGGATACAATGAGCAGTTCTTC. Amino acids: CASSESSGYNEQFF.

The rearrangement uses TRBV27 and TRBJ1-1; 11 bases fit TRBD1. Trimming took 4 bases from V and 7 from J; bases not matched to a gene: 8. In germline, CDR1 is MNHEY, CDR2 SMNVEV (reference sequence). The length of the CDR3 is 15 residues. CDR3 residues: CASSSWTGGEGEAFF. CDR3 bases: TGTGCCAGCAGTTCCTGGACAGGGGGCGAGGGTGAAGCTTTCTTT.

The V call is TRBV20-1, the J call TRBJ1-5; 7 bases align to TRBD1. Per the germline V gene, CDR1 is DFQATT and CDR2 is SNEGSKA (reference sequence). The CDR3 totals 14 residues. Trimming removed 3 bases from V and 5 bases from J; junction bases left unmatched: 7. CDR3 loop: CSASIGGWYQPQHF. CDR3 in DNA: TGCAGTGCTAGTATAGGGGGCTGGTATCAGCCCCAGCATTTT.

V is TRBV7-7 and J is TRBJ2-7; TRBD1 agrees at 7 bases. The CDR3 length is 13 residues. V gave up 5 bases and J gave up 8 bases; unmatched junction bases: 9. CDR1 and CDR2 (germline): SSHAT, FNYEAQ (reference sequence). The CDR3 region has the DNA TGTGCCAGCAGCCAGGCGAGGGGGCAAAAGCAGTACTTC. Translated, it gives CASSQARGQKQYF. The full variable domain, its missing parts supplied by reference TRBV7-7 and TRBJ2-7, is GAGVSQSPRYKVTKRGQDVTLRCDPISSHATLYWYQQALGQGPEFLTYFNYEAQPDKSGLPSDRFSAERPEGSISTLTIQRTEQRDSAMYRCASSQARGQKQYFGPGTRLTVT.

This clone was counted a single time. V gene TRBV7-3 combines with J gene TRBJ2-1, with 11 bases identical to TRBD2. This CDR3 is 14 amino acids long. Germline values: CDR1 SGHTA, CDR2 FQGTGA. V shed 5 bases and J 10 bases; nucleotides not matched to a gene: 7. DNA for the CDR3: TGTGCCAGCAGCCCGACTAGCGGGACACAAGAGCAGTTCTTC. Translation gives CASSPTSGTQEQFF.

The rearrangement uses TRBV5-8 and TRBJ2-1; 7 bases agree with TRBD1. The V gene's germline CDR1 is SGHTS and CDR2 YDEGEE. The CDR3 is 15 residues long. V shed 0 bases, J shed 6 bases, and the junction held 6 bases outside the gene matches. CDR3 loop: CASSLARGRGNEQFF. DNA of the CDR3: TGTGCCAGCAGCTTGGCCAGGGGGAGAGGCAATGAGCAGTTCTTC. Supplemented by reference TRBV5-8 and TRBJ2-1, the full variable domain reads EAGVTQSPTHLIKTRGQQATLRCSPISGHTSVYWYQQALGLGLQFLLWYDEGEERNRGNFPPRFSGRQFPNYSSELNVNALELEDSALYLCASSLARGRGNEQFFGPGTRLTVL.

The chain carries TRBV27 and TRBJ2-7; tentative D call: TRBD2 (7 bases). Trimming took off 3 bases at V and 2 bases at J, with 11 bases between the two ends. Germline V CDR1 and CDR2: MNHEY, SMNVEV (reference sequence). CDR3 length: 14 residues. This chain's CDR3 is CASSFRGGAYEQYF. CDR3 DNA: TGTGCCAGCAGTTTTAGGGGGGGCGCCTACGAGCAGTACTTC.

This chain connects TRBV12-3 or TRBV12-4 to TRBJ2-3; D remains ambiguous. This CDR3 is built from 13 residues. Deletions cut 10 bases from V and 3 bases from J, with 14 bases between. The DNA for the CDR3 is TGTGCCATCCAGACGGGTACTACAGATACGCAGTATTTT. Translation gives CAIQTGTTDTQYF.

The chain couples TRBV11-3 to TRBJ2-7; 7 nucleotides align to TRBD1. Germline V gene data show CDR1 as SGHNT and CDR2 as YENEEA. This CDR3 has 15 residues. With V trimmed by 4 bases and J by 0 bases, 6 bases remained unmatched. CDR3 in DNA: TGTGCCAGCAGCTACGGCAGGGGGAACTCCTACGAGCAGTACTTC. The encoded protein is CASSYGRGNSYEQYF.

V usage is TRBV11-2 and J usage is TRBJ2-1, with 9 positions matching TRBD2. The germline CDR1 and CDR2 sequences are SGHAT and FQNNGV. The trim removed 1 base at V and 7 bases at J, leaving 5 bases unmatched. The CDR3 runs to 15 residues. The CDR3 protein is CASSLVAGGTNEQFF. In DNA form, the CDR3 reads TGTGCCAGCAGCTTAGTTGCGGGGGGGACTAATGAGCAGTTCTTC.

This clone showed up just once. V usage is TRBV2 and J usage is TRBJ1-2; 7 positions match TRBD1. Germline CDR1 and CDR2: SNHLY and FYNNEI. This CDR3 is 13 amino acids long. V lost 3 bases to trimming and J lost 6 bases; unmatched junction nucleotides: 4. CDR3 loop: CASSDPRGNGYTF. In DNA form, the CDR3 reads TGTGCCAGCAGTGATCCCAGGGGGAATGGCTACACCTTC. The whole variable domain, remainder taken from reference TRBV2 and TRBJ1-2, is EPEVTQTPSHQVTQMGQEVILRCVPISNHLYFYWYRQILGQKVEFLVSFYNNEISEKSEIFDDQFSVERPDGSNFTLKIRSTKLEDSAMYFCASSDPRGNGYTFGSGTRLTVV.

The chain carries TRBV29-1 and TRBJ1-1; 12 bases fit TRBD1. J gave up 5 bases and V 7 bases, and 8 bases lay outside the gene matches. Germline-derived CDR1 and CDR2 are SQVTM and ANQGSEA. CDR3 length equals 14 residues. The CDR3 DNA reads as TGCAGCGCAAAGGGGACAGGGGGCATGACTGAAGCTTTCTTT. Amino acids: CSAKGTGGMTEAFF.

This rearrangement joins TRBV7-3 to TRBJ2-2, with D unresolved. The CDR3 runs to 14 residues. Trimming shortened V by 4 bases and J by 4 bases, and 10 bases separated the two germline ends. Germline V gives CDR1 SGHTA, CDR2 FQGTGA. Here the CDR3 DNA reads TGTGCCAGCAGCTCCGCACAGATCACCGGGGAGCTGTTTTTT. It yields the protein CASSSAQITGELFF.

The chain joins TRBV7-9 to TRBJ2-7; D remains unclear. The CDR3 is 13 residues long. The germline V gene has CDR1 SEHNR and CDR2 FQNEAQ (reference sequence). The germline V and J ends were trimmed by 5 bases and 3 bases, with 11 bases remaining between them. The CDR3 protein is CASSPPGRYEQYF. The CDR3 nucleotides read TGTGCCAGCAGCCCCCCAGGTCGCTACGAGCAGTACTTC.

The chain employs TRBV4-3 and TRBJ1-2; a possible D gene is TRBD1 (5 bases). This CDR3 spans 13 amino acids. Germline values: CDR1 LGHNA, CDR2 YSLEER. With 5 bases removed from V and 7 bases from J, the gap between germline ends came to 14 bases. CDR3 sequence (DNA): TGCGCCAGCAGCATCCTCAGGGATCGTGGCTACACCTTC. Protein sequence: CASSILRDRGYTF.